This TCR beta chain was profiled in a study of blood T cell repertoires in COVID-19. Overall study context: The study drew acute and convalescent COVID-19 samples from the United States, Italy and Spain. Nucleic acid was either cDNA or gDNA, and it came from T cells, B-cell-depleted T cells, or PBMCs.

TCRdb keeps only in-frame clones here, not all; method: immunoSEQ multiplex PCR. The table shows approximately 200,000 clones, with roughly 81% occurring only once. Trimming took 0 bases from V and 5 from J, leaving 10 bases between them. Germline loops: CDR1 SQVTM, CDR2 ANQGSEA. The CDR3 has 13 amino acids. The chain couples TRBV29-1 to TRBJ1-1, with D uncertain. This sequence originates from a woman older than 75 with COVID-19, enrolled during active disease. Sequencing was performed on peripheral blood. Here the CDR3 reads CSVEDVPGTEAFF. For the CDR3, the DNA is TGCAGCGTTGAAGATGTTCCGGGGACTGAAGCTTTCTTT.